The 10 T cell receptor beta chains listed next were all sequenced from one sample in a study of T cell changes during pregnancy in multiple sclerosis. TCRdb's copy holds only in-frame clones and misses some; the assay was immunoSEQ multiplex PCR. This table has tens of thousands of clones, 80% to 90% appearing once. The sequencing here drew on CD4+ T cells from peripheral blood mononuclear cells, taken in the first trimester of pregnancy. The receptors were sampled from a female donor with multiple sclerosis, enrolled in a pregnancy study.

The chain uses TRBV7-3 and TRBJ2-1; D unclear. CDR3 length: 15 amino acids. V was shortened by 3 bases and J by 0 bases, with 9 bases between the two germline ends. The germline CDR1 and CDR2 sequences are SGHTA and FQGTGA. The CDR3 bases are TGTGCCAGCAGCTTTAACTCCCGCTCCTACAATGAGCAGTTCTTC. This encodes CASSFNSRSYNEQFF.

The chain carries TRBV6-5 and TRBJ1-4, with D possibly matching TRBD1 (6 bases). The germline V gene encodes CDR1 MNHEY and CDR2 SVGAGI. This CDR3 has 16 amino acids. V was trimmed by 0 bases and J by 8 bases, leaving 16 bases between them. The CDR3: CASSYSRTAGGEKLFF. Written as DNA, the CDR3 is TGTGCCAGCAGTTACTCCAGGACGGCTGGGGGCGAAAAACTGTTTTTT.

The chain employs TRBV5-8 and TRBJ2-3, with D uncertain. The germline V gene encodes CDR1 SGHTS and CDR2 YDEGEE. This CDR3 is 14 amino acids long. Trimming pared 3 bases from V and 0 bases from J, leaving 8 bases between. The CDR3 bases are TGTGCCAGCAGCTCTTTAGCTAGCACAGATACGCAGTATTTT. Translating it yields CASSSLASTDTQYF.

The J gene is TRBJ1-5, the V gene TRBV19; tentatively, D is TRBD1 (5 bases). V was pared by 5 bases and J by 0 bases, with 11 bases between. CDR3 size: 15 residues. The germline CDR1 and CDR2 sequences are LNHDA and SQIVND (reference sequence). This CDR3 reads CASSRGQASNQPQHF. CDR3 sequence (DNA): TGTGCCAGTAGTCGTGGACAAGCTAGCAATCAGCCCCAGCATTTT.

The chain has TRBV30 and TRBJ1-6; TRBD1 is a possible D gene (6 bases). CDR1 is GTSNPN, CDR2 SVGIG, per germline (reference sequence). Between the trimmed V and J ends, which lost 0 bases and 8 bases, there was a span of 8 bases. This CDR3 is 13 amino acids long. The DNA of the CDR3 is TGTGCCTGGAGTGTACAGGGCGATTCACCCCTCCACTTT. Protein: CAWSVQGDSPLHF.

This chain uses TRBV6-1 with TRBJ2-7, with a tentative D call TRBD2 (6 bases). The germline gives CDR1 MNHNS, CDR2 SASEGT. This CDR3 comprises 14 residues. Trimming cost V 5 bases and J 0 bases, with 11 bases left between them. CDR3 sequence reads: CASSLGGSSYEQYF. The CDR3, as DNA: TGTGCCAGCAGTTTAGGAGGGAGCTCCTACGAGCAGTACTTC.

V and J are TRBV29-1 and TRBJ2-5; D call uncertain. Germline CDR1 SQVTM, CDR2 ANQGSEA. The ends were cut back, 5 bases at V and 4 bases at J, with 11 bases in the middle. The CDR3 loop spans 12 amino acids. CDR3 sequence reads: CSVSAAAETQYF. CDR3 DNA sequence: TGCAGCGTTTCGGCTGCGGCAGAGACCCAGTACTTC.

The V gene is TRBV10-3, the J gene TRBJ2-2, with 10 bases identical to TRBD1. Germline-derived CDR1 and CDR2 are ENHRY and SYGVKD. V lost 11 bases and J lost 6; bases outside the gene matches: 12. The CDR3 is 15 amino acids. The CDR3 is CALSTGTGVPGELFF. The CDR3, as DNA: TGTGCCTTGAGTACCGGGACAGGGGTTCCCGGGGAGCTGTTTTTT.

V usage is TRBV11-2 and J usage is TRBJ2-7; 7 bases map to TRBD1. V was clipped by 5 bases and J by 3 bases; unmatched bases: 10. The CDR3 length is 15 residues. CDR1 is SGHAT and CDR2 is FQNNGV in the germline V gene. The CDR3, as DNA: TGTGCCAGCAGCCTAACCGGGACAGAGGGCTACGAGCAGTACTTC. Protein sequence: CASSLTGTEGYEQYF.

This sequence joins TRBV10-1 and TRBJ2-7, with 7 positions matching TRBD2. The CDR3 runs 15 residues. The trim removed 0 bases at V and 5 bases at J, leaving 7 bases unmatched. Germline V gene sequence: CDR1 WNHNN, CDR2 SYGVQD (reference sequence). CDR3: CASSESGAGDDEQYF. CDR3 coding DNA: TGCGCCAGCAGTGAGTCCGGGGCGGGAGACGACGAGCAGTACTTC.